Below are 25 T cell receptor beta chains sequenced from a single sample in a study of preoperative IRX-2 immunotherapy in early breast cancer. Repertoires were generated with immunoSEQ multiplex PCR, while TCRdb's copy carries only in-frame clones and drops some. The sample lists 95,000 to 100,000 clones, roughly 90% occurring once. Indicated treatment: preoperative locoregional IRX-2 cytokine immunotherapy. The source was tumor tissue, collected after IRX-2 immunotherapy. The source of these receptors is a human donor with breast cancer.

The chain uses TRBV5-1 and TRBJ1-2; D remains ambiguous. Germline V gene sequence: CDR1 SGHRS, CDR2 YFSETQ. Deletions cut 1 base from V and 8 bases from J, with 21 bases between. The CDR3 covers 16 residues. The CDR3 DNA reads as TGCGCCAGCAGCTTGCAAACGGCTAATCCCTCCGGGGGCTACACCTTC. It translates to CASSLQTANPSGGYTF.

Here the CDR3 DNA reads TGTGCCAGCAGTTTTATTATTACAGGGAGAGGCAATCAGCCCCAGCATTTT. Protein sequence: CASSFIITGRGNQPQHF. This chain joins TRBV28 and TRBJ1-5; tentative D call: TRBD1 (6 bases). This CDR3 comprises 17 residues. Trimming took off 3 bases at V and 2 bases at J, with 17 bases between the two ends. Germline V gene sequence: CDR1 MDHEN, CDR2 SYDVKM.

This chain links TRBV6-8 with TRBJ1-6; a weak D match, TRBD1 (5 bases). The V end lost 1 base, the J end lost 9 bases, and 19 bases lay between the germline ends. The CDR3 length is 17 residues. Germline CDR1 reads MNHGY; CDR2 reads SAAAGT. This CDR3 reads CASSYFFTSGFFSPLHF. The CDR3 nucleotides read TGTGCCAGCAGTTACTTCTTTACCTCAGGGTTCTTTTCACCCCTCCACTTT.

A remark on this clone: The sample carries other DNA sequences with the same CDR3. The CDR3 here is CASSGQYNQPQHF. CDR3 sequence (DNA): TGTGCCAGTAGTGGACAGTACAATCAGCCCCAGCATTTT. The chain joins TRBV19 to TRBJ1-5; D may be TRBD1 (6 bases). CDR3 size: 13 residues. Germline assignment: CDR1 LNHDA and CDR2 SQIVND (reference sequence). V lost 5 bases and J lost 3, with 8 bases in between.

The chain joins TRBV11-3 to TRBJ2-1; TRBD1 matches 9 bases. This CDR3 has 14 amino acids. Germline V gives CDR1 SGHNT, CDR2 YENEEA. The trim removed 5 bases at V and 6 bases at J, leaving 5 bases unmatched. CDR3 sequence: CASSTYRGLNEQFF. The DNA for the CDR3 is TGTGCCAGCAGCACCTACAGGGGGCTCAATGAGCAGTTCTTC.

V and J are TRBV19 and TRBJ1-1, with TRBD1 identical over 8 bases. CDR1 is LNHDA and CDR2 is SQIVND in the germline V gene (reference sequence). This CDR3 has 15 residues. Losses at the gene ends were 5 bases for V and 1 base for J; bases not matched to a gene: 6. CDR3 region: CASSARDRQNTEAFF. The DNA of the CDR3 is TGTGCCAGTAGTGCCCGGGACAGGCAGAACACTGAAGCTTTCTTT.

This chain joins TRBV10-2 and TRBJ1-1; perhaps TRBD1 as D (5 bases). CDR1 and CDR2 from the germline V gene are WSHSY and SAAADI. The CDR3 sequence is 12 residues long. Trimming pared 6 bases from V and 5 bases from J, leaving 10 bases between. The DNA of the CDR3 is TGCGCCAGCAGGGGGCCCGAGACTGAAGCTTTCTTT. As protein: CASRGPETEAFF.

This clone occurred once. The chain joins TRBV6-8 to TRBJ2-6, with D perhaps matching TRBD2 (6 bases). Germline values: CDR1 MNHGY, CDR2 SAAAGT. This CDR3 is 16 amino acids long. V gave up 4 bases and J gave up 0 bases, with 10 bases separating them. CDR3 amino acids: CASSFGGNSGANVLTF. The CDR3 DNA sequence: TGTGCCAGCAGTTTTGGAGGGAACTCTGGGGCCAACGTCCTGACTTTC.

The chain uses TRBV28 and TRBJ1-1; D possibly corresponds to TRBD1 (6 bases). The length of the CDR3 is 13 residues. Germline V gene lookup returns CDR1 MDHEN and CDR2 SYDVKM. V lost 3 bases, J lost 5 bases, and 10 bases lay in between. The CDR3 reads CASSLGRGTEAFF. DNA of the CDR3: TGTGCCAGCAGTTTGGGAAGGGGGACTGAAGCTTTCTTT.

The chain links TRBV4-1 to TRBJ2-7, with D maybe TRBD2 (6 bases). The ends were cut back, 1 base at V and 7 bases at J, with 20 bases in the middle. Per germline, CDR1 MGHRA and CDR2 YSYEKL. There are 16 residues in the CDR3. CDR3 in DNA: TGCGCCAGCAGCCAAGCGTTCGGGAGAGCCCTGGGGGAGCAGTACTTC. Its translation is CASSQAFGRALGEQYF.

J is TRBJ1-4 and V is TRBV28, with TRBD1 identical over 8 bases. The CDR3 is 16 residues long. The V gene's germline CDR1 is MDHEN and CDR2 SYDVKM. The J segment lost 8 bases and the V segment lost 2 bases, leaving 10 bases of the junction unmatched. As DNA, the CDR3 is TGTGCCAGCAGTTTAGTCAGGGGGCGAGCGGGGGAAAAACTGTTTTTT. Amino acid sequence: CASSLVRGRAGEKLFF.

The CDR3 bases are TGTGCCAGCAGTCCCTCGTGGGGGACTGAAGCTTTCTTT. This codes for CASSPSWGTEAFF. The V gene is TRBV6-8, the J gene TRBJ1-1; possible D gene TRBD1, 5 bases. The CDR3 loop spans 13 amino acids. In germline, CDR1 is MNHGY, CDR2 SAAAGT. V was cut by 5 bases and J by 5 bases, with 12 bases left in between.

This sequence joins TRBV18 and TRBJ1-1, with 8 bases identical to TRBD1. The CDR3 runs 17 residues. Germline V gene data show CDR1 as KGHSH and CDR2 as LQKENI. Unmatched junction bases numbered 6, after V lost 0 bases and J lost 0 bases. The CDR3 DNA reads TGTGCCAGCTCACCACCAAATCGACAGGGGCTGAACACTGAAGCTTTCTTT. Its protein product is CASSPPNRQGLNTEAFF.

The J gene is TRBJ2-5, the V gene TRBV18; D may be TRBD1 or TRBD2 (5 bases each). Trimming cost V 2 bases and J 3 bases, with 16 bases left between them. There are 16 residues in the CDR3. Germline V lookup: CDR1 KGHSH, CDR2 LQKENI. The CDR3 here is CASSPMRGVLEETQYF. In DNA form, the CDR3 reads TGTGCCAGCTCACCAATGAGGGGAGTATTGGAAGAGACCCAGTACTTC.

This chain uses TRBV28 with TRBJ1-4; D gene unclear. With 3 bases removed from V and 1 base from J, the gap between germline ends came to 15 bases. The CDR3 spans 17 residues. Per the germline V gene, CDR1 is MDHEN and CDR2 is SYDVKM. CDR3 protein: CASSFGLPPGTNEKLFF. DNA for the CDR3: TGTGCCAGCAGTTTTGGGCTTCCGCCAGGAACTAATGAAAAACTGTTTTTT.

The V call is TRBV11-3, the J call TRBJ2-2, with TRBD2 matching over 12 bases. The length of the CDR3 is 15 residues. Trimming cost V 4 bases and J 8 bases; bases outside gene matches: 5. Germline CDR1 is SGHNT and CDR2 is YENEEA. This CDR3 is CASSYSTSGSGELFF. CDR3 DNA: TGTGCCAGCAGCTATTCGACTAGCGGGAGTGGGGAGCTGTTTTTT.

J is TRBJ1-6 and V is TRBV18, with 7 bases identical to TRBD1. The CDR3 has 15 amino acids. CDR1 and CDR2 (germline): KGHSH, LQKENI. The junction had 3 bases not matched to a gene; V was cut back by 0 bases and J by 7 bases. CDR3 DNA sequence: TGTGCCAGCTCACCACCGGGACAGAGAAATTCACCCCTCCACTTT. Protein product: CASSPPGQRNSPLHF.

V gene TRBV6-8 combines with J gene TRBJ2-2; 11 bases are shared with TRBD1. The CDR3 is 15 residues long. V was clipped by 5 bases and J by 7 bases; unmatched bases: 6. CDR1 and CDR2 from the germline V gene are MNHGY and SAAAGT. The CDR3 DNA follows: TGTGCCAGCAGTCCCGGGACAGGGGGTAACGGGGAGCTGTTTTTT. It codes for CASSPGTGGNGELFF.

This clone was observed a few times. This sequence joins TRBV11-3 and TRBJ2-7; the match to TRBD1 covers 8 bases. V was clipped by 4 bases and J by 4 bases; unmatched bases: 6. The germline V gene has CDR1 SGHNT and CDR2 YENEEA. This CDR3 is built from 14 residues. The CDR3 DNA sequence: TGTGCCAGCAGCTCGGACAGGGACCTGTACGAGCAGTACTTC. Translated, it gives CASSSDRDLYEQYF.

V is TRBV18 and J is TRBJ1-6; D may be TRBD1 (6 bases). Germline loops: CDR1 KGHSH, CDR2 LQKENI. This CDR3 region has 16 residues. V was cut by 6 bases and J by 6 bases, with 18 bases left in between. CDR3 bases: TGTGCCAGCTCCCTACAGGGAGGGACAACTAATTCACCCCTCCACTTT. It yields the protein CASSLQGGTTNSPLHF.

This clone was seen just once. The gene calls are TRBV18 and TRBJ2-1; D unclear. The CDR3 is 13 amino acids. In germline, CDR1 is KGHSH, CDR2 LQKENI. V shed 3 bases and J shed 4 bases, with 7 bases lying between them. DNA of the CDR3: TGTGCCAGCTCACCTGTCAGTTACAATGAGCAGTTCTTC. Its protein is CASSPVSYNEQFF. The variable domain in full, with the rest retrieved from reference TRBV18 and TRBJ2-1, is NAGVMQNPRHLVRRRGQEARLRCSPMKGHSHVYWYRQLPEEGLKFMVYLQKENIIDESGMPKERFSAEFPKEGPSILRIQQVVRGDSAAYFCASSPVSYNEQFFGPGTRLTVL.

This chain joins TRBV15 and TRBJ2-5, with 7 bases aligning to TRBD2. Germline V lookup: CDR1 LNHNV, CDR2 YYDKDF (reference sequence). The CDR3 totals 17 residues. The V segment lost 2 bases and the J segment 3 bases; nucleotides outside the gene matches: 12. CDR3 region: CATSRSQRGAEKETQYF. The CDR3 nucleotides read TGTGCCACCAGCAGATCTCAGCGGGGAGCCGAAAAAGAGACCCAGTACTTC.

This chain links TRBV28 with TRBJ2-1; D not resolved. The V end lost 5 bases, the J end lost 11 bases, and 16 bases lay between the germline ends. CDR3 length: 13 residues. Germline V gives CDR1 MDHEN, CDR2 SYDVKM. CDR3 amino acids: CASSRSSPRQQFF. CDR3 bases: TGTGCCAGCAGTCGTAGTAGCCCCAGGCAGCAGTTCTTC.

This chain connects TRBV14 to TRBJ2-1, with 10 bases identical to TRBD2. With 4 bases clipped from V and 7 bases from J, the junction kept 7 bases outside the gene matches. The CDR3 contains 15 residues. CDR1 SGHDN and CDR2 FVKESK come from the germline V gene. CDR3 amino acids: CASSPVAGGQNEQFF. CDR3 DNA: TGTGCCAGCAGCCCCGTAGCGGGGGGACAGAATGAGCAGTTCTTC.

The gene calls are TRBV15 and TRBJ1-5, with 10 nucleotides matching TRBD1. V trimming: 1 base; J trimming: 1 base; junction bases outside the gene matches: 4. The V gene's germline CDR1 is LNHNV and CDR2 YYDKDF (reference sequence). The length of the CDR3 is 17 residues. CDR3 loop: CATSRGDRGGSNQPQHF. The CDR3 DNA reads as TGTGCCACCAGCAGAGGGGACAGGGGTGGGAGCAATCAGCCCCAGCATTTT.